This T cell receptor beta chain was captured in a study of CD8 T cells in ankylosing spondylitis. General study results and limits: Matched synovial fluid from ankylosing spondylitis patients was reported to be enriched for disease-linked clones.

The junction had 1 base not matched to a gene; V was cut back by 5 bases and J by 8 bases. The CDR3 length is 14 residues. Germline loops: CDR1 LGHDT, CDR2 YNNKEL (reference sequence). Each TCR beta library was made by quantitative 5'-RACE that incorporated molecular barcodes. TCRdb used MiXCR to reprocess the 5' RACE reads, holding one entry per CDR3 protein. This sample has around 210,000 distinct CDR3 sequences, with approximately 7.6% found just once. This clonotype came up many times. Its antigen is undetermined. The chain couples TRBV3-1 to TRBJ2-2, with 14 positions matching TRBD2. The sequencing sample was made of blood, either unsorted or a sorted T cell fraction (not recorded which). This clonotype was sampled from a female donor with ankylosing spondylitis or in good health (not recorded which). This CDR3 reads CASSGLAGGGELFF. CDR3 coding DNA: TGTGCCAGCAGCGGACTAGCGGGAGGAGGGGAGCTGTTTTTT.